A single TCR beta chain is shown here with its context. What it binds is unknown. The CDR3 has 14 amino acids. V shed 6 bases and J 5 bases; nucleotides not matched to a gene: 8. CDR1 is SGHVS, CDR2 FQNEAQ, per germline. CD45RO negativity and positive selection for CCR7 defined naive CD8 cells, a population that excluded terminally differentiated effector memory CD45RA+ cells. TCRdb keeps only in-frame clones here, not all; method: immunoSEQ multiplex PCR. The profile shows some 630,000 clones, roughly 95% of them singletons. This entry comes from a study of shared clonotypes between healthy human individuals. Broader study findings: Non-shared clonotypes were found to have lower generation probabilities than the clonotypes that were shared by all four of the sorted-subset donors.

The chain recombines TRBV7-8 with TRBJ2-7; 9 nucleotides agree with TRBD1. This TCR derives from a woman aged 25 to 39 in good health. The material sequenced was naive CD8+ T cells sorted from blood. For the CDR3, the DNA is TGTGCCAGCAGGCGAGGACAGGGGAACAACGAGCAGTACTTC. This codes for CASRRGQGNNEQYF.